This passage covers 19 T cell receptor beta chains from one sample sequenced in a study of CD8 T cells in Susac syndrome. With random hexamers, reverse transcription was performed on about 0.5 to 1 ug of RNA. TCRdb ran MiXCR on the immunoSEQ multiplex PCR reads and lists one entry per CDR3 protein. The sample lists 200,000 to 250,000 distinct CDR3 sequences; more than 85% were seen once. The specimen was CD8+ T cells from PBMCs. All receptors derive from a human donor with multiple sclerosis.

The chain combines TRBV5-1 with TRBJ2-5, with D possibly TRBD2 on 5 matching bases. This CDR3 spans 14 amino acids. Per germline, CDR1 SGHRS and CDR2 YFSETQ. Deletions cut 0 bases from V and 1 base from J, with 7 bases between. CDR3 protein: CASSLGAVQETQYF. CDR3 nucleotide sequence: TGCGCCAGCAGCTTGGGAGCGGTCCAAGAGACCCAGTACTTC.

This chain connects TRBV4-1 to TRBJ2-5; a possible D gene is TRBD2 (6 bases). V was cut by 3 bases and J by 2 bases, with 13 bases left in between. Germline V gives CDR1 MGHRA, CDR2 YSYEKL. This CDR3 spans 15 amino acids. Written as DNA, the CDR3 is TGCGCCAGCAGCCAGGGACTGGGTGGGCAAGAGACCCAGTACTTC. Translating gives CASSQGLGGQETQYF.

The CDR3 nucleotides are TGCAGTGCTACCGCATCTAGCGATGAGCAGTTCTTC. This encodes CSATASSDEQFF. The rearrangement links TRBV20-1 to TRBJ2-1, with D perhaps matching TRBD2 (6 bases). Trimming removed 4 bases from V and 8 bases from J, with 12 bases in between. CDR1 and CDR2 from the germline V gene are DFQATT and SNEGSKA (reference sequence). This CDR3 contains 12 residues.

This chain connects TRBV7-9 to TRBJ2-3; 7 bases match TRBD2. This CDR3 has 17 residues. Unmatched junction bases numbered 18, after V lost 9 bases and J lost 3 bases. Looked up from germline, CDR1 is SEHNR and CDR2 is FQNEAQ (reference sequence). The CDR3 nucleotides read TGTGCCAGTAACCCCCCGGGGTATCCTAGCGGTACAGATACGCAGTATTTT. It yields the protein CASNPPGYPSGTDTQYF.

The chain links TRBV5-6 to TRBJ2-1; D is unresolved. Germline values: CDR1 SGHDT, CDR2 YYEEEE. The CDR3 sequence is 13 residues long. Between the trimmed V and J ends, which lost 7 bases and 2 bases, there was a span of 10 bases. The CDR3 loop is CASGEVTYNEQFF. The CDR3, as DNA: TGTGCCAGCGGGGAAGTCACCTACAATGAGCAGTTCTTC. Full variable domain (remainder filled in from reference TRBV5-6 and TRBJ2-1): DAGVTQSPTHLIKTRGQQVTLRCSPKSGHDTVSWYQQALGQGPQFIFQYYEEEERQRGNFPDRFSGHQFPNYSSELNVNALLLGDSALYLCASGEVTYNEQFFGPGTRLTVL.

The J gene is TRBJ2-7, the V gene TRBV6-5; D not certain. The CDR3 length is 15 residues. Per germline, CDR1 MNHEY and CDR2 SVGAGI. The V end lost 4 bases, the J end lost 2 bases, and 15 bases lay between the germline ends. The CDR3 sequence is CASSSTPTATYEQYF. Here the CDR3 DNA reads TGTGCCAGCAGTTCCACCCCGACGGCCACCTACGAGCAGTACTTC.

The rearrangement joins TRBV20-1 to TRBJ2-7, with TRBD2 matching 11 bases. V shed 3 bases, J shed 6 bases, and the junction held 4 bases outside the gene matches. The CDR3 consists of 13 residues. Germline assignment: CDR1 DFQATT and CDR2 SNEGSKA (reference sequence). CDR3 region: CSARKTSGIEQYF. In DNA form, the CDR3 reads TGCAGTGCTAGGAAGACTAGCGGGATCGAGCAGTACTTC.

The chain recombines TRBV30 with TRBJ1-1; 8 bases are a match to TRBD1. CDR3 length: 12 amino acids. The ends lost 1 base at V and 7 bases at J; junction bases unmatched: 2. Looked up from germline, CDR1 is GTSNPN and CDR2 is SVGIG (reference sequence). CDR3 in amino acids: CAWSGTGSEAFF. CDR3 bases: TGTGCCTGGAGTGGGACAGGGAGTGAAGCTTTCTTT.

V gene TRBV7-9 combines with J gene TRBJ2-3, with TRBD1 as a possible D gene (5 bases). V lost 5 bases, J lost 0 bases, and 21 bases lay in between. The length of the CDR3 is 18 residues. Germline-derived CDR1 and CDR2 are SEHNR and FQNEAQ (reference sequence). The CDR3, as DNA: TGTGCCAGCAGCCCTCCCCTCACAGGCGAGAGTAGCACAGATACGCAGTATTTT. Protein sequence: CASSPPLTGESSTDTQYF.

This chain links TRBV11-1 with TRBJ2-3, with no clear D. V gave up 0 bases and J gave up 5 bases, with 9 bases separating them. CDR1 is SGHAT and CDR2 is FQDESV in the germline V gene (reference sequence). This CDR3 is built from 14 residues. DNA for the CDR3: TGTGCCAGCAGCTTAGCGGACCCCCGAGATACGCAGTATTTT. Its translation is CASSLADPRDTQYF.

V and J are TRBV25-1 and TRBJ2-5; 8 nucleotides match TRBD1. The CDR3 is 19 amino acids. Germline-derived CDR1 and CDR2 are MGHDK and SYGVNS. Losses at the gene ends were 4 bases for V and 3 bases for J; bases not matched to a gene: 19. The chain's CDR3 is CASSGSPTGDHTTEETQYF. CDR3 sequence (DNA): TGTGCCAGCAGTGGATCACCGACAGGGGACCACACAACCGAAGAGACCCAGTACTTC.

The rearrangement uses TRBV18 and TRBJ2-7; 9 bases are shared with TRBD1. This CDR3 region has 13 residues. Trimming removed 3 bases from V and 5 bases from J; junction bases left unmatched: 2. Germline-derived CDR1 and CDR2 are KGHSH and LQKENI. CDR3 DNA sequence: TGTGCCAGCTCACCGGGACAGGGTAACGAGCAGTACTTC. It encodes CASSPGQGNEQYF.

The chain links TRBV15 to TRBJ2-1, with D unresolved. Looked up from germline, CDR1 is LNHNV and CDR2 is YYDKDF (reference sequence). Trimming stripped 5 bases from V and 9 bases from J, with 14 bases between. This CDR3 has 13 amino acids. The chain's CDR3 is CATSFSLWGEQFF. For the CDR3, the DNA is TGTGCCACCAGCTTCTCCCTATGGGGTGAGCAGTTCTTC.

The chain employs TRBV9 and TRBJ1-2, with TRBD1 matching 8 bases. The CDR3 is 16 amino acids. V trimming: 4 bases; J trimming: 0 bases; junction bases outside the gene matches: 8. Germline V CDR1 and CDR2: SGDLS, YYNGEE. This chain's CDR3 is CASSTGTGLTNYGYTF. For the CDR3, the DNA is TGTGCCAGCAGCACGGGGACAGGACTTACTAACTATGGCTACACCTTC.

CDR3 in DNA: TGTGCCAGCAGCTTTGGGCGGGAGGACTACGAGCAGTACTTC. This gives the protein CASSFGREDYEQYF. The rearrangement links TRBV5-4 to TRBJ2-7; 8 nucleotides align to TRBD2. The trim removed 2 bases at V and 3 bases at J, leaving 4 bases unmatched. Germline-derived CDR1 and CDR2 are SGHNT and YYREEE (reference sequence). This CDR3 has 14 residues.

The chain has TRBV13 and TRBJ1-3; D gene ambiguous. Trimming removed 0 bases at V and 0 bases at J, with 9 bases between. The CDR3 loop spans 16 amino acids. Germline-derived CDR1 and CDR2 are PRHDT and FYEKMQ (reference sequence). CDR3 sequence reads: CASSLGEASSGNTIYF. The CDR3 nucleotides read TGTGCCAGCAGCTTAGGCGAAGCAAGCTCTGGAAACACCATATATTTT.

The gene calls are TRBV4-1 and TRBJ2-5; tentatively, D is TRBD2 (6 bases). Between the trimmed V and J ends, which lost 4 bases and 1 base, there was a span of 13 bases. The CDR3 has 15 residues. Germline loops: CDR1 MGHRA, CDR2 YSYEKL. This chain's CDR3 is CASSLEGRAQETQYF. The DNA for the CDR3 is TGCGCCAGCAGCCTGGAGGGGCGGGCCCAAGAGACCCAGTACTTC.

The rearrangement links TRBV24-1 to TRBJ2-7; D could derive from TRBD1 or TRBD2 (5 bases each). Per germline, CDR1 KGHDR and CDR2 SFDVKD. V gave up 11 bases and J gave up 5 bases, with 21 bases separating them. This CDR3 spans 14 amino acids. DNA of the CDR3: TGTGCCAAGTTACAGGTCAGGGACCCTCACGAGCAGTACTTC. Protein sequence: CAKLQVRDPHEQYF.

The V gene is TRBV6-5, the J gene TRBJ1-5, with D unclear. Germline loops: CDR1 MNHEY, CDR2 SVGAGI. The length of the CDR3 is 13 residues. The V gene lost 4 bases and the J gene lost 7 bases, with 11 bases spanning the gap. Here the CDR3 DNA reads TGTGCCAGCAGTTTTTCAAGATTCCAGCCCCAGCATTTT. Protein product: CASSFSRFQPQHF.